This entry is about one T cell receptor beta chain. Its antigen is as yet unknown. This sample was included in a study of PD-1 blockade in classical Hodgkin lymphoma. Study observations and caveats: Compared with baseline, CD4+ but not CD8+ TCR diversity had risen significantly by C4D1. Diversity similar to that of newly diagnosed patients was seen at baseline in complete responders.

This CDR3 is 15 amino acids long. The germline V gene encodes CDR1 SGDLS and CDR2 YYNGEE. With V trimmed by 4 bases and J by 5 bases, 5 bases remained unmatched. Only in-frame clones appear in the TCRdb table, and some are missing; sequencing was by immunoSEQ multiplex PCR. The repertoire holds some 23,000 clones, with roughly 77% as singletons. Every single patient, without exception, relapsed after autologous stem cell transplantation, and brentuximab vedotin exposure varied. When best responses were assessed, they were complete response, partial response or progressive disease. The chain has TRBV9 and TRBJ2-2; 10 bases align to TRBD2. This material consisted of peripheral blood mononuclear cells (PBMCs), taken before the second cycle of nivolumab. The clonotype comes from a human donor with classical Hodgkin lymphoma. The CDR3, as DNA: TGTGCCAGCAGCTCACTAGCGGGACGGACCGGGGAGCTGTTTTTT. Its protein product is CASSSLAGRTGELFF.